This T cell receptor beta chain comes out of a study of blood T cell repertoires in COVID-19. Looking at the study overall: The United States, Italy and Spain were the sources of the acute and convalescent COVID-19 samples. PBMCs, B-cell-depleted T cells, or T cells provided the cDNA or gDNA that made up the material.

The CDR3 sequence is 16 residues long. Germline V gene sequence: CDR1 SGHDN, CDR2 FVKESK. The V gene end was trimmed by 4 bases and the J gene end by 5 bases; junction bases not matched to a gene: 13. The cohort comprised adults aged roughly 18 to 90 years residing in under 25 US areas. Libraries were prepared by immunoSEQ multiplex PCR; TCRdb keeps only in-frame clonotypes and omits some of them. The top ten hold 0.95% to 1.5% of the sample, which has some 250,000 clones, around 90% seen once. This receptor was taken from a human donor in a cohort exposed to, infected with or recovered from COVID-19 (not recorded which). The donor label of this sample is uncertain. The chain carries TRBV14 and TRBJ2-5; 7 positions agree with TRBD2. The sequencing input was PBMCs or T cells enriched from blood (not recorded which). The CDR3 loop is CASSLGLVLDVETQYF. CDR3 bases: TGTGCCAGCAGCCTCGGACTAGTTCTGGACGTGGAGACCCAGTACTTC.